This T cell receptor (beta chain) was recorded in a study of blood T cell repertoires in COVID-19. TCRdb's copy holds only in-frame clones and misses some; the assay was immunoSEQ multiplex PCR. The sample contains about 210,000 clones, 89% of which appear only once. The CDR3 totals 14 residues. The ends were cut back, 1 base at V and 8 bases at J, with 11 bases in the middle. Germline V gene data show CDR1 as LGHNA and CDR2 as YNFKEQ. This clonotype was sampled from a woman aged 40 to 50 with acute or convalescent COVID-19. The specimen was peripheral blood. The rearrangement uses TRBV4-2 and TRBJ1-4; D is unresolved. The DNA of the CDR3 is TGTGCCAGCAGCCAAGCTAACGGTCCAGAAAAACTGTTTTTT. It is translated as CASSQANGPEKLFF.